Following are 26 T cell receptor beta chains from one sample sequenced in a study of blood T cell repertoires in COVID-19. TCRdb's copy holds only in-frame clones and misses some; the assay was immunoSEQ multiplex PCR. The table has 330,000 or so clones, 80% to 90% seen once; the top ten hold 9.9%. Sequencing was carried out using peripheral blood. Every receptor here comes from a man aged 30 to 39 with COVID-19, enrolled during active disease.

The chain combines TRBV13 with TRBJ2-1; perhaps TRBD1 as D (8 bases). CDR3 length equals 17 residues. In germline, CDR1 is PRHDT, CDR2 FYEKMQ (reference sequence). Deletions cut 5 bases from V and 0 bases from J, with 17 bases between. CDR3 DNA: TGTGCCAGCAGCGGGAACAGGGGGGAGGGCTCCTACAATGAGCAGTTCTTC. This encodes CASSGNRGEGSYNEQFF. The full variable domain, with the rest looked up from reference TRBV13 and TRBJ2-1, is AAGVIQSPRHLIKEKRETATLKCYPIPRHDTVYWYQQGPGQDPQFLISFYEKMQSDKGSIPDRFSAQQFSDYHSELNMSSLELGDSALYFCASSGNRGEGSYNEQFFGPGTRLTVL.

The chain has TRBV25-1 and TRBJ2-7; 7 bases are shared with TRBD2. In germline, CDR1 is MGHDK, CDR2 SYGVNS. V gave up 0 bases and J gave up 2 bases; unmatched junction bases: 7. CDR3 length equals 16 residues. CDR3 sequence: CASSEYTVAGAYEQYF. The CDR3 coding sequence is TGTGCCAGCAGTGAATATACGGTAGCGGGCGCCTACGAGCAGTACTTC.

The chain recombines TRBV5-6 with TRBJ2-2; TRBD1 matches at 9 bases. Germline V gene data show CDR1 as SGHDT and CDR2 as YYEEEE. V lost 2 bases and J lost 3; bases outside the gene matches: 2. The length of the CDR3 is 15 residues. CDR3 nucleotides: TGTGCCAGCAGCTTTTGGGACAGGGACACCGGGGAGCTGTTTTTT. Translation gives CASSFWDRDTGELFF.

This clone was counted a single time. The chain combines TRBV27 with TRBJ2-7, with a weak D call TRBD1 (5 bases). V was trimmed by 4 bases and J by 2 bases, leaving 15 bases between them. CDR3 length equals 15 residues. In germline, CDR1 is MNHEY, CDR2 SMNVEV (reference sequence). The CDR3: CASSSLVGAPYEQYF. In DNA, the CDR3 is TGTGCCAGCAGTTCCCTCGTAGGGGCGCCCTACGAGCAGTACTTC.

This clone was counted only a few times. Other nucleotide sequences in the sample specify the same CDR3. The CDR3, as DNA: TGTGCCAGCAGCCAAGGACAGGGGGGCACTGAAGCTTTCTTT. Translation: CASSQGQGGTEAFF. V is TRBV3-1 (or the pseudogene TRBV3-2) and J is TRBJ1-1; 9 nucleotides line up with TRBD1. The CDR3 covers 14 residues. Per germline, CDR1 LGHDT and CDR2 YNNKEL (reference sequence). The junction had 1 base not matched to a gene; V was cut back by 1 base and J by 4 bases.

This chain links TRBV19 with TRBJ2-3; TRBD2 aligns across 8 bases. The CDR3 is 14 amino acids. With 6 bases clipped from V and 9 bases from J, the junction kept 11 bases outside the gene matches. CDR1 is LNHDA, CDR2 SQIVND, per germline (reference sequence). The CDR3 nucleotides are TGTGCCAGTAGGAGAGCGGGAGAAAGAGACACGCAGTATTTT. This gives the protein CASRRAGERDTQYF.

This chain connects TRBV9 to TRBJ1-5; maybe TRBD1 (5 bases). V shed 4 bases and J shed 3 bases, with 14 bases lying between them. The V gene's germline CDR1 is SGDLS and CDR2 YYNGEE. CDR3 length: 15 residues. In nucleotides, the CDR3 is TGTGCCAGCAGCTTGGGGCCCGGAGACAATCAGCCCCAGCATTTT. Protein: CASSLGPGDNQPQHF.

This sequence joins TRBV7-9 and TRBJ1-5; D not resolved. The V gene's germline CDR1 is SEHNR and CDR2 FQNEAQ (reference sequence). The CDR3 has 14 amino acids. Trimming removed 0 bases at V and 4 bases at J, with 7 bases between. The CDR3 DNA reads TGTGCCAGCAGCTTAGCGGCAGGTAATCAGCCCCAGCATTTT. It specifies CASSLAAGNQPQHF. Full variable domain (remainder filled in from reference TRBV7-9 and TRBJ1-5): DTGVSQNPRHKITKRGQNVTFRCDPISEHNRLYWYRQTLGQGPEFLTYFQNEAQLEKSRLLSDRFSAERPKGSFSTLEIQRTEQGDSAMYLCASSLAAGNQPQHFGDGTRLSIL.

The chain uses TRBV6-5 and TRBJ1-4; D is ambiguous. With 0 bases removed from V and 8 bases from J, the gap between germline ends came to 7 bases. The CDR3 covers 13 residues. Germline lookup yields CDR1 MNHEY and CDR2 SVGAGI. The CDR3 sequence is CASSYSLREKLFF. DNA for the CDR3: TGTGCCAGCAGTTACTCCCTGCGGGAAAAACTGTTTTTT.

This clone has a single count. The chain is built from TRBV7-3 and TRBJ2-4, with 14 bases that match TRBD2. With V trimmed by 4 bases and J by 7 bases, 9 bases remained unmatched. In germline, CDR1 is SGHTA, CDR2 FQGTGA. The CDR3 sequence is 17 residues long. The CDR3 nucleotides are TGTGCCAGCAGCTCGGGACTAGCGGGAGCGGGAGAGAACATTCAGTACTTC. It is translated as CASSSGLAGAGENIQYF. The complete variable domain, with remaining parts taken from reference TRBV7-3 and TRBJ2-4, reads GAGVSQTPSNKVTEKGKYVELRCDPISGHTALYWYRQSLGQGPEFLIYFQGTGAADDSGLPNDRFFAVRPEGSVSTLKIQRTERGDSAVYLCASSSGLAGAGENIQYFGAGTRLSVL.

This chain uses TRBV7-2 with TRBJ1-1; a weak D match, TRBD1 (6 bases). Between the trimmed V and J ends, which lost 1 base and 4 bases, there was a span of 7 bases. This CDR3 is 13 amino acids long. CDR1 is SGHTA, CDR2 FQGNSA, per germline. CDR3 sequence reads: CASSLEGVTEAFF. Here the CDR3 DNA reads TGTGCCAGCAGCTTAGAGGGGGTCACTGAAGCTTTCTTT.

This rearrangement joins TRBV30 to TRBJ1-6; D may be TRBD1 (6 bases). CDR1 is GTSNPN and CDR2 is SVGIG in the germline V gene (reference sequence). The CDR3 is made up of 14 amino acids. Trimming removed 4 bases at V and 4 bases at J, with 11 bases between. In DNA form, the CDR3 reads TGTGCCTGGACCTTGGACAGTTATAATTCACCCCTCCACTTT. The encoded protein is CAWTLDSYNSPLHF.

V and J are TRBV11-2 and TRBJ2-3; D is unresolved. The CDR3 length is 12 residues. The ends were cut back, 1 base at V and 5 bases at J, with 4 bases in the middle. CDR1 is SGHAT and CDR2 is FQNNGV in the germline V gene. The DNA for the CDR3 is TGTGCCAGCAGCTTAGTCCGAGATACGCAGTATTTT. Protein sequence: CASSLVRDTQYF.

This chain connects TRBV7-2 to TRBJ2-3, with 7 bases that match TRBD2. The V segment lost 6 bases and the J segment 5 bases; nucleotides outside the gene matches: 11. Germline V gene lookup returns CDR1 SGHTA and CDR2 FQGNSA. CDR3 length: 15 amino acids. The CDR3 region has the DNA TGTGCCAGCAGTCTCGAAAGCGGGGTGGGAGATACGCAGTATTTT. Amino acids: CASSLESGVGDTQYF.

V is TRBV7-9 and J is TRBJ2-1, with 15 positions matching TRBD2. There are 15 residues in the CDR3. Germline CDR1 SEHNR, CDR2 FQNEAQ (reference sequence). V was clipped by 5 bases and J by 10 bases; unmatched bases: 6. CDR3 coding DNA: TGTGCCAGCAGCCCCGGACTAGCGGGAGGGGGAGAGCAGTTCTTC. Translating gives CASSPGLAGGGEQFF.

J is TRBJ2-7 and V is TRBV6-5; perhaps TRBD2 as D (6 bases). Germline values: CDR1 MNHEY, CDR2 SVGAGI. The CDR3 is made up of 15 amino acids. The V end lost 0 bases, the J end lost 6 bases, and 15 bases lay between the germline ends. This CDR3 reads CASSYSGGALREQYF. CDR3 sequence (DNA): TGTGCCAGCAGTTACTCCGGCGGGGCTCTTCGCGAGCAGTACTTC.

This rearrangement joins TRBV7-2 to TRBJ1-3; D gene ambiguous. V lost 5 bases to trimming and J lost 0 bases, with 14 bases between them. This CDR3 region has 16 residues. Germline values: CDR1 SGHTA, CDR2 FQGNSA. As DNA, the CDR3 is TGTGCCAGCAGCCCCCCAGGCGTCAGCTCTGGAAACACCATATATTTT. This encodes CASSPPGVSSGNTIYF.

The V and J genes are TRBV18 and TRBJ1-1; perhaps TRBD1 as D (6 bases). CDR3 length equals 17 residues. Trimming removed 4 bases at V and 0 bases at J, with 18 bases between. Germline V gene lookup returns CDR1 KGHSH and CDR2 LQKENI. The CDR3 loop reads CASSQRSMGAMNTEAFF. CDR3 nucleotide sequence: TGTGCCAGCTCACAACGGTCCATGGGGGCAATGAACACTGAAGCTTTCTTT.

The chain employs TRBV7-6 and TRBJ1-1; TRBD1 agrees at 9 bases. J was trimmed by 3 bases and V by 4 bases; bases with no gene match: 3. Germline V gives CDR1 SGHVS, CDR2 FNYEAQ. The CDR3 extends over 14 amino acids. The CDR3: CASSSRTGDTEAFF. The CDR3 DNA reads as TGTGCCAGCAGCTCCCGGACAGGGGACACTGAAGCTTTCTTT.

This sequence joins TRBV19 and TRBJ2-6; 7 bases match TRBD1. CDR3 size: 16 residues. J lost 0 bases, V lost 9 bases, and 8 bases had no gene match. In germline, CDR1 is LNHDA, CDR2 SQIVND (reference sequence). The CDR3 is CASHRGSFSGANVLTF. As DNA, the CDR3 is TGTGCCAGCCACAGGGGATCCTTCTCTGGGGCCAACGTCCTGACTTTC.

The chain joins TRBV7-3 to TRBJ1-1; the D gene is possibly TRBD1 (6 bases). CDR3 length: 13 residues. Germline V gene data show CDR1 as SGHTA and CDR2 as FQGTGA. Trimming pared 5 bases from V and 1 base from J, leaving 8 bases between. The CDR3, as DNA: TGTGCCAGCAGCCGACAGGAGAACACTGAAGCTTTCTTT. It codes for CASSRQENTEAFF.

The chain is built from TRBV19 and TRBJ1-2, with a tentative D call TRBD1 (6 bases). CDR1 and CDR2 from the germline V gene are LNHDA and SQIVND (reference sequence). The CDR3 is made up of 16 amino acids. Trimming took 9 bases from V and 4 from J, leaving 24 bases between them. CDR3 protein: CASARGAAPGSYGYTF. CDR3 coding DNA: TGTGCCAGCGCCCGGGGGGCAGCCCCGGGTAGCTATGGCTACACCTTC.

In its sample, this clone was seen a few times. V usage is TRBV5-1 and J usage is TRBJ2-7; 7 bases are a match to TRBD1. V trimming: 5 bases; J trimming: 4 bases; junction bases outside the gene matches: 12. The CDR3 is 15 amino acids. The germline gives CDR1 SGHRS, CDR2 YFSETQ. In nucleotides, the CDR3 is TGCGCCAGCAGACAGGGGTTTACTCCCCTATACGAGCAGTACTTC. Protein product: CASRQGFTPLYEQYF.

The V call is TRBV7-9, the J call TRBJ2-2, with D tentatively TRBD1 (6 bases). CDR1 is SEHNR, CDR2 FQNEAQ, per germline (reference sequence). The CDR3 sequence is 17 residues long. V gave up 4 bases and J gave up 0 bases, with 15 bases separating them. CDR3 DNA sequence: TGTGCCAGCAGCTATCCGGTTAAGGGGGCGAACACCGGGGAGCTGTTTTTT. Translation: CASSYPVKGANTGELFF.

The chain joins TRBV7-2 to TRBJ2-1; a possible D gene is TRBD2 (5 bases). This CDR3 contains 14 residues. In germline, CDR1 is SGHTA, CDR2 FQGNSA. V shed 9 bases and J shed 3 bases, with 15 bases lying between them. CDR3 in amino acids: CASKPGFRYNEQFF. For the CDR3, the DNA is TGTGCCAGTAAGCCGGGGTTCCGCTACAATGAGCAGTTCTTC.

This clone is a singleton in its sample. V usage is TRBV30 and J usage is TRBJ2-7; 10 bases fit TRBD2. The CDR3 loop spans 15 amino acids. The germline V gene encodes CDR1 GTSNPN and CDR2 SVGIG (reference sequence). The V segment lost 3 bases and the J segment 5 bases; nucleotides outside the gene matches: 10. The CDR3 DNA is TGTGCCTGGAGGGTATTAGTAGCGGGAGGACACGAGCAGTACTTC. The encoded protein is CAWRVLVAGGHEQYF.